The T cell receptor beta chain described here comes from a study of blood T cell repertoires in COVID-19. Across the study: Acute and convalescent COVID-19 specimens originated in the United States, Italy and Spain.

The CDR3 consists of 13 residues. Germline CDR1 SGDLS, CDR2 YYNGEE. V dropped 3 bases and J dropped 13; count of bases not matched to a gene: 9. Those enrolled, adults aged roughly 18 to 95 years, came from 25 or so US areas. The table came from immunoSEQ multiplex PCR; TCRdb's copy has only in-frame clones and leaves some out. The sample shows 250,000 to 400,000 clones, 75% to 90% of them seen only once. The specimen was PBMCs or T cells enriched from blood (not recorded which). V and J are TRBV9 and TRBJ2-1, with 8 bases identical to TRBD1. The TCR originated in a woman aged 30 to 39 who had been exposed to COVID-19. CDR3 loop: CASSEIQGDEQFF. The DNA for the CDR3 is TGTGCCAGCAGCGAGATACAGGGGGACGAACAGTTCTTC.